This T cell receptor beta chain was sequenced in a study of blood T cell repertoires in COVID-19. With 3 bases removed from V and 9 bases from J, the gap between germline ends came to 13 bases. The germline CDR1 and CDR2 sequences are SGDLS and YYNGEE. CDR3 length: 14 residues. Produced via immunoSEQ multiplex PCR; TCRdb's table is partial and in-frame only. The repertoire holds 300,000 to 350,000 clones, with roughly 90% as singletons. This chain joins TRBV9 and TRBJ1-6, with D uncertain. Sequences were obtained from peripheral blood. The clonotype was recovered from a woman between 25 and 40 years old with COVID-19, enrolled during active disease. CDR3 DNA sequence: TGTGCCAGCAGCGCGCAGGTCCGGGGTTCACCCCTCCACTTT. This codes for CASSAQVRGSPLHF.